The clone carrying this T cell receptor (beta chain) was seen at least ten times. No antigen is known for it. The data belong to a study of T-cell reconstitution after alpha-beta-depleted transplantation in children. The study's findings and limits: About two months after transplant, alpha-beta T cells reportedly came from several hundred expanded graft clones.

Germline CDR1 reads LNHNV; CDR2 reads YYDKDF (reference sequence). The V end lost 1 base, the J end lost 0 bases, and 7 bases lay between the germline ends. The CDR3 spans 16 residues. Preparation of the TCRbeta library involved a method that used unique molecular identifiers. Each CDR3 protein gets one entry after TCRdb re-called the PCR reads with MiXCR. The repertoire has about 600,000 distinct CDR3 sequences, 10% to 15% of them found once; the top ten carry around 2.2%. The rearrangement uses TRBV15 and TRBJ2-6; possibly TRBD1 or TRBD2 for D (5 bases each). This receptor was identified in a male patient younger than 18 who had a stem cell transplant for acute myeloid leukemia, so the T cells may come from the graft donor. The material was PBMCs, mostly from graft donor cells, obtained 360 days after TCRalphabeta/CD19-depleted stem cell transplant. The CDR3 nucleotides read TGTGCCACCAGCAGAGGGGGGTTCTCTGGGGCCAACGTCCTGACTTTC. Amino acid sequence: CATSRGGFSGANVLTF. The variable domain in full, with the rest retrieved from reference TRBV15 and TRBJ2-6, is DAMVIQNPRYQVTQFGKPVTLSCSQTLNHNVMYWYQQKSSQAPKLLFHYYDKDFNNEADTPDNFQSRRPNTSFCFLDIRSPGLGDTAMYLCATSRGGFSGANVLTFGAGSRLTVL.